Below are 14 T cell receptor beta chains sequenced from a single sample in a study of T cells expressing NK-cell markers. Reprocessing the 5' RACE reads, TCRdb reports a single entry for every CDR3 protein and omits DNA. This repertoire includes 550,000 or so distinct CDR3 sequences. The sequenced sample consisted of blood T cells: a sorted CD56 or NKG2C T cell subset, CD4+ or CD8+ T cells, or bulk PBMC T cells (not recorded which). The receptors stem from a young man in good health.

This CDR3 reads CASRPGLAGTSTQYF. This chain joins TRBV19 and TRBJ2-3; lacking DNA, the TRBD2 call made by TCRdb goes unchecked. CDR3 size: 15 residues. The V gene's germline CDR1 is LNHDA and CDR2 SQIVND (reference sequence).

The chain uses TRBV5-1 and TRBJ2-1. This CDR3 region has 15 residues. Looked up from germline, CDR1 is SGHRS and CDR2 is YFSETQ. CDR3 residues: CASSLAQRVHNEQFF.

This chain links TRBV11-2 with TRBJ1-3. Per germline, CDR1 SGHAT and CDR2 FQNNGV. There are 16 residues in the CDR3. The CDR3 sequence is CASSLGGLNSGNTIYF.

The chain couples TRBV27 to TRBJ2-7; TCRdb returns TRBD2, unconfirmable since there is no DNA. Per the germline V gene, CDR1 is MNHEY and CDR2 is SMNVEV (reference sequence). The CDR3 totals 14 residues. Here the CDR3 reads CASISGWATGEQYF.

The chain is built from TRBV2 and TRBJ1-4. Germline V gives CDR1 SNHLY, CDR2 FYNNEI. The CDR3 loop spans 16 amino acids. The CDR3 loop is CASSPGEGPTNEKLFF. Full variable domain (missing parts from reference TRBV2 and TRBJ1-4): EPEVTQTPSHQVTQMGQEVILRCVPISNHLYFYWYRQILGQKVEFLVSFYNNEISEKSEIFDDQFSVERPDGSNFTLKIRSTKLEDSAMYFCASSPGEGPTNEKLFFGSGTQLSVL.

This sequence joins TRBV29-1 and TRBJ2-5; TCRdb calls TRBD2, which cannot be checked without DNA. Germline values: CDR1 SQVTM, CDR2 ANQGSEA. The CDR3 contains 15 residues. The CDR3 is CSVEILAGRQETQYF.

The chain links TRBV12-3 or TRBV12-4 to TRBJ2-1; the D call from TCRdb, TRBD2, cannot be confirmed without DNA. The CDR3 has 15 amino acids. CDR3 loop: CASSPGSGSLDEQFF.

V is TRBV2 and J is TRBJ2-5; TCRdb's assignment of TRBD2 cannot be checked, as there is no DNA. This CDR3 is 14 amino acids long. Germline CDR1 is SNHLY and CDR2 is FYNNEI. The chain's CDR3 is CASSGWQGGETQYF. Combining the CDR3 with reference TRBV2 and TRBJ2-5 gives the whole variable domain EPEVTQTPSHQVTQMGQEVILRCVPISNHLYFYWYRQILGQKVEFLVSFYNNEISEKSEIFDDQFSVERPDGSNFTLKIRSTKLEDSAMYFCASSGWQGGETQYFGPGTRLLVL.

V gene TRBV24-1 combines with J gene TRBJ2-6; there is no DNA to check the TCRdb D call of TRBD1. The germline gives CDR1 KGHDR, CDR2 SFDVKD. The CDR3 runs 19 residues. The CDR3 sequence is CATSVTWGEEASGANVLTF.

This rearrangement joins TRBV27 to TRBJ2-5; the D call of TRBD1 rests on TCRdb alone, since no DNA is present to check it. Germline V gives CDR1 MNHEY, CDR2 SMNVEV (reference sequence). The CDR3 runs 15 residues. CDR3 loop: CASSLFTGSRETQYF.

The chain couples TRBV10-3 to TRBJ2-3; TCRdb returns TRBD2, unconfirmable since there is no DNA. The CDR3 is made up of 16 amino acids. CDR1 is ENHRY, CDR2 SYGVKD, per germline. The CDR3 spells CAISTGTSRITDTQYF.

The genes are TRBV7-9 and TRBJ1-4; TCRdb returns TRBD1, unconfirmable since there is no DNA. The CDR3 consists of 14 residues. Germline V gene sequence: CDR1 SEHNR, CDR2 FQNEAQ (reference sequence). The CDR3 loop reads CASSSGDRVEKLFF. The variable domain in full, completed from reference TRBV7-9 and TRBJ1-4, reads DTGVSQNPRHKITKRGQNVTFRCDPISEHNRLYWYRQTLGQGPEFLTYFQNEAQLEKSRLLSDRFSAERPKGSFSTLEIQRTEQGDSAMYLCASSSGDRVEKLFFGSGTQLSVL.

CDR3 amino acids: CASSRNDDGYGYTF. The V call is TRBV18, the J call TRBJ1-2. The CDR3 is 14 residues long. CDR1 and CDR2 from the germline V gene are KGHSH and LQKENI.

This rearrangement joins TRBV5-1 to TRBJ2-7; without DNA, the TCRdb call of TRBD2 cannot be checked. The germline V gene encodes CDR1 SGHRS and CDR2 YFSETQ. This CDR3 comprises 15 residues. The CDR3 protein is CASSFASGSSGEQYF. Variable domain in full (rest from reference TRBV5-1 and TRBJ2-7): KAGVTQTPRYLIKTRGQQVTLSCSPISGHRSVSWYQQTPGQGLQFLFEYFSETQRNKGNFPGRFSGRQFSNSRSEMNVSTLELGDSALYLCASSFASGSSGEQYFGPGTRLTVT.